This T cell receptor (beta chain) stems from a study of blood T cell repertoires in COVID-19. Background on the study: Samples of COVID-19 (acute and convalescent) were obtained from the United States, Italy and Spain. PBMCs, B-cell-depleted T cells, or T cells were the source of the cDNA or gDNA that made up the material.

Trimming at V came to 5 bases and at J to 12 bases, leaving 9 bases not matched to a gene. The CDR3 runs to 12 residues. CDR1 is MDHEN, CDR2 SYDVKM, per germline. In the original analysis: Quantification of nucleated cells was approximated via reference gene primer amplification. This table comes from immunoSEQ multiplex PCR, and its TCRdb copy is limited to in-frame clones, with some not included. V and J calls plus clone size are reproduced from that table; the DNA served to infer D and trimming. The table lists 14,000 or so clones, 75% to 90% of them singletons, with roughly 15% in the top ten. The chain links TRBV28 to TRBJ2-7; 8 nucleotides align to TRBD2. The sequencing input was peripheral blood. This receptor was identified in a man aged 50-59 years with active COVID-19. The CDR3 bases are TGTGCCAGCAGTCTTTTGAGCGGGAGTGCGTACTTC. Protein: CASSLLSGSAYF.